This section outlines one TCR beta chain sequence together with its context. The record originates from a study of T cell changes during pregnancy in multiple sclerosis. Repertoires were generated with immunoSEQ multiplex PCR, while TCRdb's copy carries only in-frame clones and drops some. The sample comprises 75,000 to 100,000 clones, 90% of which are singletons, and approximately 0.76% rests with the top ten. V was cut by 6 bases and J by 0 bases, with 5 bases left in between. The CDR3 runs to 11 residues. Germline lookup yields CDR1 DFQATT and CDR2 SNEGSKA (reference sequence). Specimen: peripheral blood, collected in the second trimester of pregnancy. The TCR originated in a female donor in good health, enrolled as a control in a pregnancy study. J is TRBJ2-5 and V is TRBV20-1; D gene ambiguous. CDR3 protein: CSAENQETQYF. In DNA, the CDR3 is TGCAGTGCAGAGAACCAAGAGACCCAGTACTTC.